Each of the 25 T cell receptor beta chains below was sequenced from the same sample in a study of T cell responses to AZD1222 COVID-19 vaccine. TCRdb keeps only in-frame clones here, not all; method: immunoSEQ multiplex PCR. This sample carries approximately 77,000 clones, over 75% of them seen once, and the ten largest clones take roughly 3.1%. The sequences come from peripheral blood, collected 28 days after the second AZD1222 dose. These receptors all come from an adult who received the AZD1222 COVID-19 vaccine.

This clone has only a few counts. The chain employs TRBV18 and TRBJ1-2; D not certain. This CDR3 region has 16 residues. V was clipped by 3 bases and J by 7 bases, with 21 bases between them. CDR1 is KGHSH and CDR2 is LQKENI in the germline V gene. The CDR3 nucleotides are TGTGCCAGCTCACCGGATCCGGGCCCCGATTTTGGTGGCTACACCTTC. It encodes CASSPDPGPDFGGYTF.

The chain joins TRBV3-1 (or the pseudogene TRBV3-2) to TRBJ2-3; TRBD1 agrees at 8 bases. Germline CDR1 LGHDT, CDR2 YNNKEL (reference sequence). V lost 6 bases to trimming and J lost 4 bases; unmatched junction nucleotides: 9. The CDR3 has 15 amino acids. The CDR3 reads CASRDGQGPADTQYF. Here the CDR3 DNA reads TGTGCCAGCAGAGATGGACAGGGACCGGCAGATACGCAGTATTTT.

J is TRBJ2-7 and V is TRBV7-8; perhaps TRBD2 as D (5 bases). The CDR3 extends over 14 amino acids. V shed 4 bases and J shed 3 bases, with 13 bases lying between them. Germline loops: CDR1 SGHVS, CDR2 FQNEAQ. The CDR3 coding sequence is TGTGCCAGCAGCTATTCGGACCGGGACTACGAGCAGTACTTC. This codes for CASSYSDRDYEQYF.

The CDR3 sequence is CASSMGLGLTGEQFF. The CDR3 DNA reads as TGTGCCAGTAGTATGGGGCTTGGGCTGACAGGTGAGCAGTTCTTC. The chain employs TRBV19 and TRBJ2-1; weak D call: TRBD1 (6 bases). Trimming left V 3 bases short and J 9 bases short, with 18 bases between. From germline, CDR1 is LNHDA and CDR2 SQIVND (reference sequence). This CDR3 contains 15 residues.

V usage is TRBV11-3 and J usage is TRBJ2-7, with 7 bases lining up with TRBD1. Germline V lookup: CDR1 SGHNT, CDR2 YENEEA. This CDR3 has 15 amino acids. V lost 5 bases, J lost 0 bases, and 7 bases stayed unmatched. CDR3 loop: CASSPGTATSYEQYF. The CDR3 nucleotides are TGTGCCAGCAGCCCAGGGACAGCGACCTCCTACGAGCAGTACTTC. Based on the CDR3 plus reference TRBV11-3 and TRBJ2-7, the full variable domain is EAGVVQSPRYKIIEKKQPVAFWCNPISGHNTLYWYLQNLGQGPELLIRYENEEAVDDSQLPKDRFSAERLKGVDSTLKIQPAELGDSAVYLCASSPGTATSYEQYFGPGTRLTVT.

The V gene is TRBV7-8, the J gene TRBJ1-4; no firm D call. The CDR3 loop spans 13 amino acids. V was cut by 2 bases and J by 7 bases, with 8 bases left in between. CDR1 is SGHVS, CDR2 FQNEAQ, per germline. The CDR3 DNA reads TGTGCCAGCAGCTTATATTTTGGTGAAAAACTGTTTTTT. Protein product: CASSLYFGEKLFF.

The genes are TRBV5-5 and TRBJ2-2; D is unresolved. The CDR3 is 15 amino acids. Germline CDR1 reads SGHKS; CDR2 reads YYEKEE (reference sequence). V lost 3 bases, J lost 6 bases, and 15 bases lay in between. The CDR3 sequence: CASSWYTEVSGELFF. As DNA, the CDR3 is TGTGCCAGCAGCTGGTATACAGAAGTCTCCGGGGAGCTGTTTTTT. The full variable domain, its missing parts supplied by reference TRBV5-5 and TRBJ2-2, is DAGVTQSPTHLIKTRGQQVTLRCSPISGHKSVSWYQQVLGQGPQFIFQYYEKEERGRGNFPDRFSARQFPNYSSELNVNALLLGDSALYLCASSWYTEVSGELFFGEGSRLTVL.

V and J are TRBV4-1 and TRBJ2-7; TRBD1 might be the D (5 bases). The CDR3 contains 15 residues. From germline, CDR1 is MGHRA and CDR2 YSYEKL. The V end lost 0 bases, the J end lost 3 bases, and 12 bases lay between the germline ends. Here the CDR3 reads CASSQEGQGLYEQYF. The CDR3 nucleotides are TGCGCCAGCAGCCAAGAGGGGCAGGGTCTCTACGAGCAGTACTTC.

The V and J genes are TRBV5-1 and TRBJ1-2; 7 nucleotides match TRBD1. V shed 0 bases, J shed 4 bases, and the junction held 12 bases outside the gene matches. Looked up from germline, CDR1 is SGHRS and CDR2 is YFSETQ. The length of the CDR3 is 17 residues. The CDR3 region is CASSLDTVQGPFYGYTF. CDR3 DNA: TGCGCCAGCAGCTTGGATACGGTACAGGGGCCTTTCTATGGCTACACCTTC.

The V call is TRBV30, the J call TRBJ1-4, with TRBD1 as a possible D gene (5 bases). CDR3 length equals 15 residues. Trimming took 2 bases from V and 7 from J, leaving 17 bases between them. From germline, CDR1 is GTSNPN and CDR2 SVGIG (reference sequence). In DNA, the CDR3 is TGTGCCTGGAGTCGACTCGGGACTAGGGGTGAAAAACTGTTTTTT. Its protein product is CAWSRLGTRGEKLFF. The full variable domain, completed using reference TRBV30 and TRBJ1-4, is SQTIHQWPATLVQPVGSPLSLECTVEGTSNPNLYWYRQAAGRGLQLLFYSVGIGQISSEVPQNLSASRPQDRQFILSSKKLLLSDSGFYLCAWSRLGTRGEKLFFGSGTQLSVL.

This clone was counted a few times. The DNA of the CDR3 is TGTGCCATCAGCGAGGGGGGAGGCACAGATACGCAGTATTTT. Its protein is CAISEGGGTDTQYF. V usage is TRBV10-3 and J usage is TRBJ2-3, with D possibly called TRBD1 or TRBD2 (6 bases each). The CDR3 runs 14 residues. Trimming removed 6 bases at V and 1 base at J, with 11 bases between. Germline-derived CDR1 and CDR2 are ENHRY and SYGVKD.

The chain links TRBV11-2 to TRBJ1-1; D unclear. The V and J ends lost 7 bases and 7 bases respectively, with 22 bases between them. Germline CDR1 is SGHAT and CDR2 is FQNNGV. CDR3 length: 15 amino acids. The CDR3 sequence: CASIHSAGSPFEAFF. CDR3 bases: TGTGCCAGCATTCACTCGGCGGGGAGTCCCTTTGAAGCTTTCTTT.

The V call is TRBV7-8, the J call TRBJ2-1; 15 nucleotides agree with TRBD2. The CDR3 has 17 residues. V lost 5 bases, J lost 5 bases, and 7 bases stayed unmatched. Per the germline V gene, CDR1 is SGHVS and CDR2 is FQNEAQ. In nucleotides, the CDR3 is TGTGCCAGCAGCCCTGGGACTAGCGGGGGGCGCAACAATGAGCAGTTCTTC. This sequence encodes CASSPGTSGGRNNEQFF.

The count of this clone is one. The rearrangement uses TRBV28 and TRBJ1-4; D not certain. The CDR3 runs to 15 residues. Germline CDR1 reads MDHEN; CDR2 reads SYDVKM. V was clipped by 4 bases and J by 7 bases, with 16 bases between them. The CDR3 spells CASSYGRNRGEKLFF. CDR3 nucleotides: TGTGCCAGCAGTTACGGACGGAACCGGGGTGAAAAACTGTTTTTT.

The genes are TRBV28 and TRBJ1-2; 7 bases match TRBD1. J lost 1 base, V lost 4 bases, and 6 bases had no gene match. The V gene's germline CDR1 is MDHEN and CDR2 SYDVKM. CDR3 length: 15 residues. CDR3 sequence (DNA): TGTGCCAGCAGTTACCTCGACAGGGTTAACTATGGCTACACCTTC. Amino acids: CASSYLDRVNYGYTF.

The V and J genes are TRBV28 and TRBJ1-1; 7 bases are shared with TRBD1. The CDR3 length is 18 residues. With 6 bases clipped from V and 5 bases from J, the junction kept 21 bases outside the gene matches. In germline, CDR1 is MDHEN, CDR2 SYDVKM. The CDR3 DNA is TGTGCCAGCAGATCACACGACAGGGACTACCTTCTCTCGACTGAAGCTTTCTTT. Protein product: CASRSHDRDYLLSTEAFF.

The CDR3 coding sequence is TGTGCCAGCAGCTTAGATCAACGCACAGATACGCAGTATTTT. This codes for CASSLDQRTDTQYF. The chain couples TRBV5-6 to TRBJ2-3; D is unresolved. Per germline, CDR1 SGHDT and CDR2 YYEEEE. The length of the CDR3 is 14 residues. With 2 bases removed from V and 1 base from J, the gap between germline ends came to 8 bases.

CDR3 sequence reads: CASSGAPPNTEAFF. CDR3 DNA: TGTGCCAGCAGCGGGGCCCCACCGAACACTGAAGCTTTCTTT. The chain is built from TRBV28 and TRBJ1-1; a weak D match, TRBD1 (5 bases). CDR1 is MDHEN, CDR2 SYDVKM, per germline. V was cut by 6 bases and J by 1 base, with 12 bases left in between. This CDR3 comprises 14 residues.

CDR3 in DNA: TGTGCCAGCAGCTTAGCGGGGGTTTACAATCAGCCCCAGCATTTT. Translation gives CASSLAGVYNQPQHF. This chain connects TRBV7-2 to TRBJ1-5; tentative D call: TRBD1 (5 bases). The CDR3 consists of 15 residues. V was trimmed by 0 bases and J by 3 bases, leaving 9 bases between them. CDR1 SGHTA and CDR2 FQGNSA come from the germline V gene.

The V and J genes are TRBV3-1 (or the pseudogene TRBV3-2) and TRBJ2-2; 7 nucleotides align to TRBD1. Germline-derived CDR1 and CDR2 are LGHDT and YNNKEL (reference sequence). V dropped 5 bases and J dropped 6; count of bases not matched to a gene: 12. This CDR3 contains 16 residues. The chain's CDR3 is CASSNHRGFIAGELFF. CDR3 DNA: TGTGCCAGCAGCAATCACAGGGGCTTTATCGCCGGGGAGCTGTTTTTT.

The J gene is TRBJ2-1, the V gene TRBV6-5; D is perhaps TRBD2 (5 bases). Trimming cost V 7 bases and J 2 bases, with 15 bases left between them. CDR1 is MNHEY, CDR2 SVGAGI, per germline. This CDR3 is built from 15 residues. CDR3 coding DNA: TGTGCCAGCACCCTGAGCGGAGCCGCCTACAATGAGCAGTTCTTC. Translated: CASTLSGAAYNEQFF.

This clone was seen only a few times. V usage is TRBV6-4 and J usage is TRBJ2-2; the D is unclear. The CDR3 runs 13 residues. V was clipped by 4 bases and J by 1 base, with 4 bases between them. Germline values: CDR1 MRHNA, CDR2 SNTAGT. CDR3 DNA sequence: TGTGCCAGCAGTGCGGGGAACACCGGGGAGCTGTTTTTT. Protein product: CASSAGNTGELFF.

The V gene is TRBV7-9, the J gene TRBJ1-6; 7 bases align to TRBD1. The CDR3 length is 16 residues. CDR1 and CDR2 (germline): SEHNR, FQNEAQ (reference sequence). The V gene end was trimmed by 4 bases and the J gene end by 0 bases; junction bases not matched to a gene: 3. CDR3 nucleotides: TGTGCCAGCAGCTCGGGACAGAGCTCCTATAATTCACCCCTCCACTTT. Encoded protein: CASSSGQSSYNSPLHF. Full variable domain (missing parts from reference TRBV7-9 and TRBJ1-6): DTGVSQNPRHKITKRGQNVTFRCDPISEHNRLYWYRQTLGQGPEFLTYFQNEAQLEKSRLLSDRFSAERPKGSFSTLEIQRTEQGDSAMYLCASSSGQSSYNSPLHFGNGTRLTVT.

V usage is TRBV3-1 (or the pseudogene TRBV3-2) and J usage is TRBJ1-1; no definite D call. Between the trimmed V and J ends, which lost 0 bases and 0 bases, there was a span of 11 bases. The CDR3 runs 16 residues. In germline, CDR1 is LGHDT, CDR2 YNNKEL (reference sequence). CDR3 amino acids: CASSQDLRALNTEAFF. CDR3 in DNA: TGTGCCAGCAGCCAAGATCTTCGGGCGCTGAACACTGAAGCTTTCTTT.

The chain couples TRBV15 to TRBJ2-1, with 10 bases identical to TRBD2. Germline V gene data show CDR1 as LNHNV and CDR2 as YYDKDF (reference sequence). Germline trimming cut 1 base from V and 2 bases from J; bases unmatched to any gene: 2. The CDR3 is 16 amino acids. CDR3 in amino acids: CATSRVTSGAYNEQFF. The DNA of the CDR3 is TGTGCCACCAGCAGAGTTACTAGCGGGGCCTACAATGAGCAGTTCTTC.